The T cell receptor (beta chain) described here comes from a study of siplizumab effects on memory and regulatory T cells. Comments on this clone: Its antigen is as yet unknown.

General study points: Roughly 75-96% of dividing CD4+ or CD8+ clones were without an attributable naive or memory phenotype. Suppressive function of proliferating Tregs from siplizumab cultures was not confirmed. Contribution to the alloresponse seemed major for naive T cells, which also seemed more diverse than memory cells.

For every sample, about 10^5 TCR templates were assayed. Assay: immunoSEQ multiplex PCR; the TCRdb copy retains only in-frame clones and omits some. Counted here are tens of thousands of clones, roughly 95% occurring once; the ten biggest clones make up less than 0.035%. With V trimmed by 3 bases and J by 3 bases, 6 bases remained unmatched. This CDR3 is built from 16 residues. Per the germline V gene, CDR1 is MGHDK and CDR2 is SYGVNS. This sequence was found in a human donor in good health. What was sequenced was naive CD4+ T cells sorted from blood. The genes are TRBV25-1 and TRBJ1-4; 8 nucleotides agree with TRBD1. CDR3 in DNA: TGTGCCAGCAGTGATCTCGACAGGGGTTCTAATGAAAAACTGTTTTTT. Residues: CASSDLDRGSNEKLFF.